Listed below are T cell receptor beta chains from one sample, sequenced in a study of regulatory T cells in long-lasting Graves disease. TCRdb re-analysed the multiplex PCR reads in MiXCR, keeping a single row per CDR3 protein. The repertoire holds roughly 500,000 distinct CDR3 sequences, around a fifth seen once, with 7.1% in the top ten. The material sequenced was peripheral blood mononuclear cells (PBMCs), taken when the disease was refractory, from a patient treated with antithyroid drugs. These TCRs come from a female donor with Graves disease. Each CDR3 is given with its conserved first and last residue. D genes are given only for firm matches. Not every row has a clone size; where given, it reads once, few, many or a size class.

clone_size,v_call,j_call,d_call,cdr3_nt,cdr3_aa
many,TRBV6-2/TRBV6-3,TRBJ1-2,.,TGTGCCTGCAGTAGAGGAGCTTACTATGGCTACACCTTC,CACSRGAYYGYTF
many,TRBV6-2/TRBV6-3,TRBJ1-2,.,TGTGCCAGCAGTTACGCGGACCCATATGGCTACACCTTC,CASSYADPYGYTF
few,TRBV7-3,TRBJ2-5,TRBD2,TGTGCCAGCAGCCCAAGCGGGGGGCGGGAGACCCAGTACTTC,CASSPSGGRETQYF
few,TRBV6-1,TRBJ1-2,.,TGTGCCAGCAGTGATTGGACTAACTATGGCTACACCTTC,CASSDWTNYGYTF
many,TRBV3-1,TRBJ2-7,.,TGTGCCAGCAGCCATACCGGGATGAGACGCGAGCAGTACTTC,CASSHTGMRREQYF
.,TRBV19,TRBJ1-2,TRBD1,TGTGCCAGTAGTGGGCACAGGGGGAGCTACACCTTC,CASSGHRGSYTF
few,TRBV14,TRBJ1-1,.,TGTGCCAGCAGCCAAGATTACAGGAGGTCCACTGAAGCTTTCTTT,CASSQDYRRSTEAFF
many,TRBV28,TRBJ1-2,.,TGTGCCAGCACCGCGCAACCTTATGGCTACACCTTC,CASTAQPYGYTF
many,TRBV10-3,TRBJ1-1,TRBD1,TGTGCCATCAGTGAAGGGACAGCGACGAACACTGAAGCTTTCTTT,CAISEGTATNTEAFF
many,TRBV24-1,TRBJ1-2,.,TGTGCCACCAGTGAAACCCGGACCGACATGGCCGGCTACACCTTC,CATSETRTDMAGYTF
many,TRBV7-8,TRBJ2-7,.,TGTGCCAGCAGCTTCACTAGGGGCATGGACGAGCAGTACTTC,CASSFTRGMDEQYF
.,TRBV6-2/TRBV6-3,TRBJ2-6,TRBD2,TGTGCCAGCATCCACCTAAAACTAGCGGGAGCTGGGGCCAACGTCCTGACTTTC,CASIHLKLAGAGANVLTF
.,TRBV12-3/TRBV12-4,TRBJ2-5,.,TGTGCCAGCAGCCAGGAAAACCAAGAGACCCAGTACTTC,CASSQENQETQYF
few,TRBV10-1,TRBJ1-6,.,TGCGCCAGCAGGGAAGGGCGTTTTGGTAATTCACCCCTCCACTTT,CASREGRFGNSPLHF
.,TRBV7-9,TRBJ2-6,.,TGTGCGGAAGGGGCCAACGTCCTGACTTTC,CAEGANVLTF
.,TRBV7-3,TRBJ2-3,TRBD1,TGTGCCAGCAGCTTGACAGGGGTTTGGGCAGATACGCAGTATTTT,CASSLTGVWADTQYF
few,TRBV7-9,TRBJ1-2,.,TGTGCCAGCAGCCTTAGCTGGGACAAGAATAACTATGGCTACACCTTC,CASSLSWDKNNYGYTF
many,TRBV28,TRBJ2-7,TRBD1,TGTGCCAACGAGGGGACAGGGGACACTTCCTACGAGCAGTACTTC,CANEGTGDTSYEQYF
many,TRBV12-3/TRBV12-4,TRBJ1-2,.,TGTGCCAGCAGTTCCACAGGGAGAGGTCCCGGCTACACCTTC,CASSSTGRGPGYTF
many,TRBV27,TRBJ2-5,TRBD1,TGTGCCAGCAGTTTAGCCGGGACAGGGGGAGAGACCCAGTACTTC,CASSLAGTGGETQYF